Below, one TCR beta chain is given with its context. Its antigen is currently unknown. CDR1 is SGHVS, CDR2 FQNEAQ, per germline. The CDR3 covers 14 residues. V lost 4 bases and J 7 bases, leaving 16 bases between the germline ends. This sample is drawn from a study of T cells after yellow fever vaccination. Study at large: Preparing low-cell-number fractions relied on SMART-Seq v4 Ultra Low Input. Overall study results and limits: Clonotypes shared by both compartments, CD4 and CD8, made up a small share.

Using its own MiXCR run on the 5' RACE reads, TCRdb lists one record per CDR3 protein. The repertoire includes about 320,000 distinct CDR3 sequences, roughly an eighth of them detected once, and 3% to 4% sits in the top ten. The specimen comprised CD4+ T cells sorted from PBMCs, sampled 15 days after the yellow fever booster vaccination. This chain uses TRBV7-8 with TRBJ1-2; weak D call: TRBD1 (5 bases). This receptor was obtained from a man in his late teens or twenties who received the YFV17D yellow fever vaccine. The CDR3 nucleotides read TGTGCCAGCAGCTCGTGGGGGGAAGTTTTTGGCTACACCTTC. It is translated as CASSSWGEVFGYTF.